A single sample is the source of the 6 T cell receptor beta chains below, sequenced in a study of blood T cell repertoires in COVID-19. The assay was immunoSEQ multiplex PCR, and TCRdb's table has in-frame clones only and misses some. The table has roughly 120,000 clones, 65% to 90% seen once. The material sequenced was peripheral blood. The receptors derive from a human donor in a cohort sampled during active COVID-19.

In this sample, this clone turned up a few times. The J gene is TRBJ1-3, the V gene TRBV18; no reliable D call. The germline V and J ends were trimmed by 3 bases and 3 bases, with 9 bases remaining between them. Germline V CDR1 and CDR2: KGHSH, LQKENI. The length of the CDR3 is 14 residues. CDR3 sequence: CASSPAGYGNTIYF. In DNA, the CDR3 is TGTGCCAGCTCACCCGCAGGTTATGGAAACACCATATATTTT.

This clone was seen more than once but under ten times. V is TRBV6-5 and J is TRBJ1-5; 9 bases map to TRBD1. Germline trimming cut 6 bases from V and 0 bases from J; bases unmatched to any gene: 3. Germline-derived CDR1 and CDR2 are MNHEY and SVGAGI. This CDR3 is built from 15 residues. The CDR3 protein is CASSRQGGSNQPQHF. As DNA, the CDR3 is TGTGCCAGCAGCAGACAGGGGGGTAGCAATCAGCCCCAGCATTTT.

Details on this clone: This sample also contains other DNA sequences that code for the same CDR3. The chain carries TRBV5-1 and TRBJ1-1; 8 positions match TRBD1. V lost 3 bases, J lost 2 bases, and 3 bases stayed unmatched. The germline V gene has CDR1 SGHRS and CDR2 YFSETQ. The CDR3 is 14 amino acids. The CDR3 coding sequence is TGCGCCAGCAGCTCACAGGGGGGTAACACTGAAGCTTTCTTT. Translating gives CASSSQGGNTEAFF. The whole variable domain, remainder taken from reference TRBV5-1 and TRBJ1-1, is KAGVTQTPRYLIKTRGQQVTLSCSPISGHRSVSWYQQTPGQGLQFLFEYFSETQRNKGNFPGRFSGRQFSNSRSEMNVSTLELGDSALYLCASSSQGGNTEAFFGQGTRLTVV.

CDR3 bases: TGTGCCAGCACTTCAGGTGGACAGGGGTCCTATGGCTACACCTTC. It translates to CASTSGGQGSYGYTF. This chain connects TRBV6-5 to TRBJ1-2; 9 bases map to TRBD1. There are 15 residues in the CDR3. Germline CDR1 reads MNHEY; CDR2 reads SVGAGI. V lost 7 bases, J lost 4 bases, and 10 bases stayed unmatched.

The V gene is TRBV9, the J gene TRBJ1-1; 9 bases align to TRBD1. The V gene's germline CDR1 is SGDLS and CDR2 YYNGEE. The CDR3 totals 17 residues. V lost 3 bases to trimming and J lost 3 bases; unmatched junction nucleotides: 12. The CDR3 loop is CASSAVPGQGTDTEAFF. The CDR3 DNA is TGTGCCAGCAGCGCGGTCCCGGGACAGGGTACGGACACTGAAGCTTTCTTT.

This chain uses TRBV6-6 with TRBJ2-7, with unresolved D. The CDR3 is 13 residues long. Germline lookup yields CDR1 MNHNY and CDR2 SVGAGI (reference sequence). The V end was cut by 4 bases, the J end by 3 bases, with 10 bases between. The CDR3 DNA sequence: TGTGCCAGCAGTTCTACTGGGCTCTACGAGCAGTACTTC. This codes for CASSSTGLYEQYF.